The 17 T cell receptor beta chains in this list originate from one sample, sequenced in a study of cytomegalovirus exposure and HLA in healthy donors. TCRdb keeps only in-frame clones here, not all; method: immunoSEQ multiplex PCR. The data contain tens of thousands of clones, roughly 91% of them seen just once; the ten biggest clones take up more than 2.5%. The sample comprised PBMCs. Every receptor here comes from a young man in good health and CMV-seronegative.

The chain's CDR3 is CASSLVSDEQYF. The CDR3 nucleotides read TGCGCCAGCAGCTTGGTATCCGACGAGCAGTACTTC. The rearrangement links TRBV5-1 to TRBJ2-7; D remains ambiguous. CDR3 size: 12 residues. Germline CDR1 is SGHRS and CDR2 is YFSETQ. V was shortened by 0 bases and J by 5 bases, with 6 bases between the two germline ends.

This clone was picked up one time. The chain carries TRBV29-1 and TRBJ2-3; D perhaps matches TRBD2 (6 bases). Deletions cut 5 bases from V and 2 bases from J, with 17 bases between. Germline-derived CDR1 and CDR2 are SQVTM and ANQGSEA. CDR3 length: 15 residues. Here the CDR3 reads CSVKWVAANTDTQYF. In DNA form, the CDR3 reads TGCAGCGTTAAGTGGGTAGCGGCTAACACAGATACGCAGTATTTT.

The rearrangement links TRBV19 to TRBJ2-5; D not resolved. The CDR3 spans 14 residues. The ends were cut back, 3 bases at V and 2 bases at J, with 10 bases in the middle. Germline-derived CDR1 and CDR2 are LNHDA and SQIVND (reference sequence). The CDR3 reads CASSIGTVQETQYF. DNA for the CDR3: TGTGCCAGTAGTATCGGTACAGTTCAAGAGACCCAGTACTTC.

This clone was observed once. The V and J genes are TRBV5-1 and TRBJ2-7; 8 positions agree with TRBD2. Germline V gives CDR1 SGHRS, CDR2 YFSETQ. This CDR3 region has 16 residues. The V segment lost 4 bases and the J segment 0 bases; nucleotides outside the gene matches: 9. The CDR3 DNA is TGCGCCAGCAGCCTGACCGTAGGACTAGCCTCCTACGAGCAGTACTTC. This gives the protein CASSLTVGLASYEQYF.

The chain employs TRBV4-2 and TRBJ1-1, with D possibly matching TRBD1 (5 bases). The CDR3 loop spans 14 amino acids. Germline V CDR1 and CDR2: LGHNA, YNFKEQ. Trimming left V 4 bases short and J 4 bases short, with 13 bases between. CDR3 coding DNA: TGTGCCAGCAGCCTCCGGGGGGTGGGCACTGAAGCTTTCTTT. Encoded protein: CASSLRGVGTEAFF.

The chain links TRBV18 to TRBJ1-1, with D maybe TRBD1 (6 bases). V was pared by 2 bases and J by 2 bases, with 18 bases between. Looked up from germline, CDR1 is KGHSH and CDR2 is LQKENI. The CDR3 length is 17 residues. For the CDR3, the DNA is TGTGCCAGCTCACCATCTGGAGGGGGGGCGATTAACACTGAAGCTTTCTTT. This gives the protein CASSPSGGGAINTEAFF.

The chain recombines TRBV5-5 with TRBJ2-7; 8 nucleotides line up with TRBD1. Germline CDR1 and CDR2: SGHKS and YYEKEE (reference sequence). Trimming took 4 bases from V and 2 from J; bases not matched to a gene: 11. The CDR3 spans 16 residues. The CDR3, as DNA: TGTGCCAGCAGCCCGACAGGGGATAGTTTCCCCTACGAGCAGTACTTC. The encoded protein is CASSPTGDSFPYEQYF. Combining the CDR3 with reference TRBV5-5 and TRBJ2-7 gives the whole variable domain DAGVTQSPTHLIKTRGQQVTLRCSPISGHKSVSWYQQVLGQGPQFIFQYYEKEERGRGNFPDRFSARQFPNYSSELNVNALLLGDSALYLCASSPTGDSFPYEQYFGPGTRLTVT.

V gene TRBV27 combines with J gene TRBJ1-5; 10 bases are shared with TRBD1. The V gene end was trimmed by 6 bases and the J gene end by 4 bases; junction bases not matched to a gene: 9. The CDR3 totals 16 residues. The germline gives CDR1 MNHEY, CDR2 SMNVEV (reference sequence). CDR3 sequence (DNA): TGTGCCAGCAGCCCTATCGCGGGACAGGGGAATCAGCCCCAGCATTTT. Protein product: CASSPIAGQGNQPQHF.

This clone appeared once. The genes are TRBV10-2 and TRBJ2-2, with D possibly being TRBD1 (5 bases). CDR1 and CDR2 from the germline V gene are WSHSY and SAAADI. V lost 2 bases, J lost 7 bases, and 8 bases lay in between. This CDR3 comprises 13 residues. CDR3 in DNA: TGCGCCAGCAGTGAGGTCAGGGTCGGGGAGCTGTTTTTT. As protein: CASSEVRVGELFF.

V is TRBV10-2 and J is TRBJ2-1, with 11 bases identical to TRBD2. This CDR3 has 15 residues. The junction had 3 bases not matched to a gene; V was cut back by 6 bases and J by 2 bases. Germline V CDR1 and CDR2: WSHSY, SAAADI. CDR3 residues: CASRGLAEAYNEQFF. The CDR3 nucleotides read TGCGCCAGCAGGGGACTAGCGGAAGCCTACAATGAGCAGTTCTTC.

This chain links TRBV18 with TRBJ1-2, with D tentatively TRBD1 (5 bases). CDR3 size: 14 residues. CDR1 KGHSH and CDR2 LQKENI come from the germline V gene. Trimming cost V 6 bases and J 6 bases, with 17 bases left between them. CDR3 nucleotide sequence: TGTGCCAGCTCCCTGGCGGCAGGGCGGAATGGCTACACCTTC. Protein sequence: CASSLAAGRNGYTF.

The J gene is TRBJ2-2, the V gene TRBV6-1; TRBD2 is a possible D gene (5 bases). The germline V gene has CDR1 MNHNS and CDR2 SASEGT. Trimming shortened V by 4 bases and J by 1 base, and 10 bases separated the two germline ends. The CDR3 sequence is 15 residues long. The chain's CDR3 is CASSVGLQNTGELFF. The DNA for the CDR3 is TGTGCCAGCAGTGTCGGACTGCAGAACACCGGGGAGCTGTTTTTT.

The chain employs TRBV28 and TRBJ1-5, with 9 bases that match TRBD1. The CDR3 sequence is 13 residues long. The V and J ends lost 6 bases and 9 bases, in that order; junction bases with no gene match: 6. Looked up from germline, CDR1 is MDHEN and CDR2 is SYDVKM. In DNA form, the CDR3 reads TGTGCCAGCAGACAGGGGGCTCGTGGGCCCCAGCATTTT. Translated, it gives CASRQGARGPQHF.

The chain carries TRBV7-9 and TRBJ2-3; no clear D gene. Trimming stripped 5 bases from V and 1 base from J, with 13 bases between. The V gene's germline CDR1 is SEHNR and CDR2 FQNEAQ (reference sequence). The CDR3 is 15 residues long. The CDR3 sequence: CASSAGPIGTDTQYF. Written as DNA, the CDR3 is TGTGCCAGCAGCGCTGGTCCCATAGGCACAGATACGCAGTATTTT.

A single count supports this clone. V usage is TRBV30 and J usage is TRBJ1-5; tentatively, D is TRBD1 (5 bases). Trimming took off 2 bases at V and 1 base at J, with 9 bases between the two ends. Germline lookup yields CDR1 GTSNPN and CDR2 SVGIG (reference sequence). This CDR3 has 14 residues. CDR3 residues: CAWSQGASNQPQHF. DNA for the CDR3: TGTGCCTGGAGTCAAGGGGCCAGCAATCAGCCCCAGCATTTT.

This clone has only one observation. The CDR3 here is CAFPRQGGNYGYTF. Here the CDR3 DNA reads TGTGCCTTCCCACGACAGGGGGGAAACTATGGCTACACCTTC. The rearrangement joins TRBV30 to TRBJ1-2; 9 bases line up with TRBD1. J gave up 2 bases and V 7 bases, and 8 bases lay outside the gene matches. Germline CDR1 GTSNPN, CDR2 SVGIG (reference sequence). The CDR3 has 14 amino acids.

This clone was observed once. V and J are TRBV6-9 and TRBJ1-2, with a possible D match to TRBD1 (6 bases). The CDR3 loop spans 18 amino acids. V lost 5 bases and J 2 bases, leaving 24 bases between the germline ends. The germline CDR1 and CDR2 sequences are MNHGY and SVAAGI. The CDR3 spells CASSPRDFLDRPNYGYTF. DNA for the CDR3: TGTGCCAGCAGTCCCCGCGACTTCCTGGACAGACCCAACTATGGCTACACCTTC.